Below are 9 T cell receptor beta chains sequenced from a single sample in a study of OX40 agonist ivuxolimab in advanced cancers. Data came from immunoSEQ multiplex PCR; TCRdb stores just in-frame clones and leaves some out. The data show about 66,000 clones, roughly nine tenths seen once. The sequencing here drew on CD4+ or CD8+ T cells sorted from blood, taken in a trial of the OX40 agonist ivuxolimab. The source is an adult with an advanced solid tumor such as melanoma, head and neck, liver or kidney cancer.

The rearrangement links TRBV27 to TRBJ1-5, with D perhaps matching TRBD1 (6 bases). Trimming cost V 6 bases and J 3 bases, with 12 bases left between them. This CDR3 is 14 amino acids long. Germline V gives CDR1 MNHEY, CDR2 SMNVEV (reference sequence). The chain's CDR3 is CASRSGTHNQPQHF. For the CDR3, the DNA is TGTGCCAGCAGGTCCGGGACACACAATCAGCCCCAGCATTTT.

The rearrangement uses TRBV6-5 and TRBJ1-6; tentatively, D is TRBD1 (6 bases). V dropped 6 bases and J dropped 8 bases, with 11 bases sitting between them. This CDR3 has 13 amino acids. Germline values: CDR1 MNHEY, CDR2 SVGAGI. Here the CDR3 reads CASRFPGDSPLHF. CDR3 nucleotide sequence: TGTGCCAGCAGATTCCCAGGGGATTCACCCCTCCACTTT.

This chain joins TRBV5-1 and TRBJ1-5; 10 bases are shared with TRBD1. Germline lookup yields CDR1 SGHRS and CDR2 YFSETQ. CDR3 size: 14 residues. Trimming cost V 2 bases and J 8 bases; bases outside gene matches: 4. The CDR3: CASSLGTGEEPQHF. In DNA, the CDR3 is TGCGCCAGCAGCTTAGGGACAGGGGAAGAGCCCCAGCATTTT. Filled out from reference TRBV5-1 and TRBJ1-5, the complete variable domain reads KAGVTQTPRYLIKTRGQQVTLSCSPISGHRSVSWYQQTPGQGLQFLFEYFSETQRNKGNFPGRFSGRQFSNSRSEMNVSTLELGDSALYLCASSLGTGEEPQHFGDGTRLSIL.

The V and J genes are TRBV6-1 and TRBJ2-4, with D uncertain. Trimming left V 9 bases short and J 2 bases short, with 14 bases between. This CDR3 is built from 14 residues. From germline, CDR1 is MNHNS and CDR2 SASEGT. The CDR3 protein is CASCLIPSKNIQYF. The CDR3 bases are TGTGCCAGTTGTTTAATCCCCTCCAAAAACATTCAGTACTTC.

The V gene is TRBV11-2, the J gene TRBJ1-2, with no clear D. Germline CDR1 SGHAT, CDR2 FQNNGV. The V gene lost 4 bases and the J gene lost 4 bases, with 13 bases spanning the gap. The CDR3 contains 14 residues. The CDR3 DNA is TGTGCCAGCAGCTGGGAGGACGTCCTCTATGGCTACACCTTC. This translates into CASSWEDVLYGYTF.

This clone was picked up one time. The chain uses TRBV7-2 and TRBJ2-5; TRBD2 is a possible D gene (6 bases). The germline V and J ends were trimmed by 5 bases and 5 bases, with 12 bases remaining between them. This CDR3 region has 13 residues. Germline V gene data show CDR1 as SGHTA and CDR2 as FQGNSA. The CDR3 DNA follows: TGTGCCAGCAGCCCGCCTGGGGGGGAGACCCAGTACTTC. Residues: CASSPPGGETQYF.

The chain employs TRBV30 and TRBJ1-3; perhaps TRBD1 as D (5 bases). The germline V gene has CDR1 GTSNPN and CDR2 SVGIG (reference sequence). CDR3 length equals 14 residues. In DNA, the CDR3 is TGTGCTATAGAAGGGACCGCTAAAAAAAACACCATATATTTT. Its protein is CAIEGTAKKNTIYF.

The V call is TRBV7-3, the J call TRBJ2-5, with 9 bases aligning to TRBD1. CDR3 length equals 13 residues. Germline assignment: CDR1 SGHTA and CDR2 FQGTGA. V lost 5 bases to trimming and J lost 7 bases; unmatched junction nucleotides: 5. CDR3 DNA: TGTGCCAGCAGCAGGGACAGGGAGGGGACCCAGTACTTC. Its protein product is CASSRDREGTQYF.

CDR3 region: CASKGSLGEQYF. CDR3 in DNA: TGCGCCAGCAAGGGAAGTTTAGGCGAGCAGTACTTC. The chain combines TRBV5-1 with TRBJ2-7; no firm D call. The CDR3 contains 12 residues. Germline V gene sequence: CDR1 SGHRS, CDR2 YFSETQ. Trimming took off 6 bases at V and 6 bases at J, with 13 bases between the two ends.